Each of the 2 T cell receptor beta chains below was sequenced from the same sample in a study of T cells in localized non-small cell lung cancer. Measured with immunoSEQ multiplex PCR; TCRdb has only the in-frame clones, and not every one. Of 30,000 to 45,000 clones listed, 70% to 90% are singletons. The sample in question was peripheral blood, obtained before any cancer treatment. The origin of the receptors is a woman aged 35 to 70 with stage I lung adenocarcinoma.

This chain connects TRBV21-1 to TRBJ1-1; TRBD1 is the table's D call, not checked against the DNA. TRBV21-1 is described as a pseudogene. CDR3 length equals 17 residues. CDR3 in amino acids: CASSSRGGQFLNTEAFF. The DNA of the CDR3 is TGTGCCAGCAGCTCCCGTGGAGGACAGTTCTTGAACACTGAAGCTTTCTTT.

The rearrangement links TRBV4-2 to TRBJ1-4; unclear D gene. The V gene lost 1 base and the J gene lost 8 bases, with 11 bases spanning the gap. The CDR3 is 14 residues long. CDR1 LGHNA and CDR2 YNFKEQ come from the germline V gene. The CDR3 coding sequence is TGTGCCAGCAGCCAAGGAAATCAGGCGGAAAAACTGTTTTTT. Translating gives CASSQGNQAEKLFF.